The clone carrying this T cell receptor (beta chain) has just a few counts. The antigen is unknown. The data derive from a study of T-cell memory formation after mild COVID-19. For the study at large: Each donor largely had its own TCR clusters.

Study results and caveats: Contracting CD4+ clones sat mainly in CM and EM; CD8+ in EMRA. Day 15 to 85 contracting clones showed balanced CD4/CD8; day 15 to 37 expanders favored CD4+.

TCRdb recomputed calls from the 5' RACE reads with MiXCR, one row per CDR3 protein. This sample has approximately 300,000 distinct CDR3 sequences, with approximately 19% found just once. The germline V gene has CDR1 MNHEY and CDR2 SVGEGT. Deletions cut 5 bases from V and 4 bases from J, with 12 bases between. This CDR3 spans 14 amino acids. Sequenced material: PBMCs or a T cell subset sorted from them (not recorded which). This sequence joins TRBV6-2 or TRBV6-3 and TRBJ1-5, with TRBD1 as a possible D gene (6 bases). This sequence originates from a man between 18 and 29 years old who had mild COVID-19 (a few samples of this study predate the infection). Cell type and time point are not known. The CDR3 loop reads CASSAQGTNQPQHF. CDR3 bases: TGTGCCAGCAGTGCCCAGGGGACAAATCAGCCCCAGCATTTT.